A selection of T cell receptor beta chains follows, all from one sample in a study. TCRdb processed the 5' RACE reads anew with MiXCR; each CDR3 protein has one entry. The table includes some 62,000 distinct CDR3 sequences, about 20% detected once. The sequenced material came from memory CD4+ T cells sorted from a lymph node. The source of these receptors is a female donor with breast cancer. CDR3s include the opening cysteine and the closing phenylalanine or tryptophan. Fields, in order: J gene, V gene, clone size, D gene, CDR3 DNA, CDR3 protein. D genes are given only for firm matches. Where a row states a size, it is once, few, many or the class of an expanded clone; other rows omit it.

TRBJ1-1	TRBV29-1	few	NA	TGCAGCGTGGCGGGTCATGTGAACACTGAAGCTTTCTTT	CSVAGHVNTEAFF
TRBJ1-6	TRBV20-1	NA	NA	TGCAGAGCTACTCCTCCCGGGGGGTTCTATTCACCCCTCCACTTT	CRATPPGGFYSPLHF
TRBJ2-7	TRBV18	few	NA	TGTGCCAGCTCACCGGGCTCGGCGAACGAGCAGTACTTC	CASSPGSANEQYF
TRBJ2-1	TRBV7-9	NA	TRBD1	TGTGCCAGCAGCAAGCTAGGGGGCGGCCAATACAATGAGCAGTTCTTC	CASSKLGGGQYNEQFF
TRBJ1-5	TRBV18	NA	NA	TGTGCCAGCTCACTAACCGGGCCCGACGGACCGCCCCAGCATTTT	CASSLTGPDGPPQHF
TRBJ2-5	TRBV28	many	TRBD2	TGTGCCAGCAGTTTAAAAAGCGGGAGGGAGACCCAGTACTTC	CASSLKSGRETQYF
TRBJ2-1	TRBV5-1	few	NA	TGCGCCAGCAGCTTGTACGGGAATGAGCAGTTCTTC	CASSLYGNEQFF
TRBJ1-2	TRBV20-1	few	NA	TGCAGTGCTAGAGGCCTCCGCGGCGGCTACACCTTC	CSARGLRGGYTF
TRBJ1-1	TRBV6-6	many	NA	TGTGCCAGCAGCCGCGGGACGTCAGTTGAAGCTTTCTTT	CASSRGTSVEAFF
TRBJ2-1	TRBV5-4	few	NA	TGTGCCAGCAGCTCGAAGGTGATAGAAGAGCAGTTCTTC	CASSSKVIEEQFF
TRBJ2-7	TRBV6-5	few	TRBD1	TGTGCCAGCACCCAAAAATCCGGGACAGGGGGCTACGAGCAGTACTTC	CASTQKSGTGGYEQYF
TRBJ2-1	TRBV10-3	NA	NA	TGTGCCAGCGAGGGGACCAACCTCGTCAATGAGCAGTTCTTC	CASEGTNLVNEQFF
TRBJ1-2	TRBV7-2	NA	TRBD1	TGTGCCAGCAGTACCGGGACAGGGGACGGCTACACCTTC	CASSTGTGDGYTF
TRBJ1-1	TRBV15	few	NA	TGTGCCACCACTTGGGGACACCAGGGCACTGAAGCTTTCTTT	CATTWGHQGTEAFF
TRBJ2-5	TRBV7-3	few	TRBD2	TGTGCCAGCAGCCTAGCGGGAGTTGGGGAGACCCAGTACTTC	CASSLAGVGETQYF
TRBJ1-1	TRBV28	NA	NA	TGTGCCAGCAGCGATCCAAGGGGTGTGGTCCCTGAAGCTTTCTTT	CASSDPRGVVPEAFF
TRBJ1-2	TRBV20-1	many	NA	TGCAGTGCTAGTTCCCGAAAGGGGAACTATGGCTACACCTTC	CSASSRKGNYGYTF
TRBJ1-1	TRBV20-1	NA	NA	TGCAGTCCCAAAGACCGGGCCATGAACACTGAAGCTTTCTTT	CSPKDRAMNTEAFF
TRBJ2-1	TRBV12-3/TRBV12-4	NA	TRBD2	TGTGCCAGCAGTTTGACGGCGGGAGTAAGTAGTGAGCAGTTCTTC	CASSLTAGVSSEQFF
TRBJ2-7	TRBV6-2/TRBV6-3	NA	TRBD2	TGTGCCAGCAGTTTGACTAGCGGGAGGCCCTACGAGCAGTACTTC	CASSLTSGRPYEQYF
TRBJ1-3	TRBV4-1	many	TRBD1	TGCGCCAGCAGCCACATCACAGGGGTCGGAAACACCATATATTTT	CASSHITGVGNTIYF
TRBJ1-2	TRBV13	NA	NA	TGTGCCAGCAGCTTAGCCGAACAAGGGATTCGCGGGTACACCTTC	CASSLAEQGIRGYTF
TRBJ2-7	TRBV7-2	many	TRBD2	TGTGCCAGCAGGCGAAGCGGGAGGGCCTACGAGCAGTACTTC	CASRRSGRAYEQYF
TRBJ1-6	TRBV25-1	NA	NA	TGTGCCAGCAGTGGAGGAGGGCTCCGTAAGCTCCACTTT	CASSGGGLRKLHF
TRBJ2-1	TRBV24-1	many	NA	TGTGCCACCTCTCCTCAGGGGAGCTCCTACAATGAGCAGTTCTTC	CATSPQGSSYNEQFF
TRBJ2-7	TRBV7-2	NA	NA	TGTTCCAGCAGCTTGGCTTTTCCCTCCTACGAGCAGTACTTC	CSSSLAFPSYEQYF
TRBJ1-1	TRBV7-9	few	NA	TGTGCCAGCAGCACCACCGGGACAGAAGCTTTCTTT	CASSTTGTEAFF
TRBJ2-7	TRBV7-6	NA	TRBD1	TGTGCCAGCAGCCCGACAGGGGGCGAGCAGTACTTC	CASSPTGGEQYF
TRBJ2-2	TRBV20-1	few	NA	TGCAGTGCAATGGGGAGGACCGGGGAGCTGTTTTTT	CSAMGRTGELFF
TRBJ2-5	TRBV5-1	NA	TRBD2	TGCGCCAGCAGTCCCAGCGGGGGATCAGAGACCCAGTGCTTC	CASSPSGGSETQCF
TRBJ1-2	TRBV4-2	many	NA	TGTGCCAGCAGCCAAGATGGGCGTGGCTACACCTTC	CASSQDGRGYTF
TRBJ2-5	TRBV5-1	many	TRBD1	TGCGCCAGCAGCGTAGCATGGACAGGGGGATCAGAGACCCAGTACTTC	CASSVAWTGGSETQYF
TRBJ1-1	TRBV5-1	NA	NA	TGCGCCAGCAGCGCCCGGGGTTATGAAGCTTTCTTT	CASSARGYEAFF
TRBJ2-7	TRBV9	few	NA	TGTGCCAGCAGCAATCTAGTGGGCGAGCAGTACTTC	CASSNLVGEQYF
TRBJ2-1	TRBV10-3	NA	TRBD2	TGTGCCATCCAACTAGCGGGAGTATCCAAGGAGCAGTTCTTC	CAIQLAGVSKEQFF
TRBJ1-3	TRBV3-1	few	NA	TGTGCCAGCAGCCTACAAGCACAGACCTCTGGAAACACCATATATTTC	CASSLQAQTSGNTIYF
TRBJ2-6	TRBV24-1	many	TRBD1	TGTGCCACCAGTACAGGGGCTGGGGCCAACGTCCTGACTTTC	CATSTGAGANVLTF
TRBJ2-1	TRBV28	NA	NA	TGTGCCAGCATGGGTCCCGGGAAAATCAATGAGCAGTTCTTC	CASMGPGKINEQFF
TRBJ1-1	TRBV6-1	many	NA	TGTGCCAGCAGTGAAGGGGGACCGGTCACTGAAGCTTTCTTT	CASSEGGPVTEAFF
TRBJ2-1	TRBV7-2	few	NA	TGTGCCAGCAGCTTATCAGCGGTCTCCTACAATGAGCAGTTCTTC	CASSLSAVSYNEQFF
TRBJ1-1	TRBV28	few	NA	TGTGCCAGTCGGAGACAAGGGGGAATCGTCACTGAAGCTTTCTTT	CASRRQGGIVTEAFF
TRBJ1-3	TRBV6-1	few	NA	TGTGCCAGCTGCAGACAGACCACTGGAAACACCATATATTTT	CASCRQTTGNTIYF
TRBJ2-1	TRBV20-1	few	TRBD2	TGCAGTGCTTACCTTCCACTAGCGGGAGACCATGAGCAGTTCTTC	CSAYLPLAGDHEQFF
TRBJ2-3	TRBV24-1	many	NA	TGTGCCACCAGTGATTCCCGCCGGGATACGCAGTATTTT	CATSDSRRDTQYF
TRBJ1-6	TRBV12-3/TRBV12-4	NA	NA	TGTGCCAGCAGTGCAGGGGCCGAAAATAATCCACCCCTCCACTTT	CASSAGAENNPPLHF
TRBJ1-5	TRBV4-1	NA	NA	TGCGCCAGCAGCCAACCAGACAGGAACAATCAGCCCCAGCATTTT	CASSQPDRNNQPQHF